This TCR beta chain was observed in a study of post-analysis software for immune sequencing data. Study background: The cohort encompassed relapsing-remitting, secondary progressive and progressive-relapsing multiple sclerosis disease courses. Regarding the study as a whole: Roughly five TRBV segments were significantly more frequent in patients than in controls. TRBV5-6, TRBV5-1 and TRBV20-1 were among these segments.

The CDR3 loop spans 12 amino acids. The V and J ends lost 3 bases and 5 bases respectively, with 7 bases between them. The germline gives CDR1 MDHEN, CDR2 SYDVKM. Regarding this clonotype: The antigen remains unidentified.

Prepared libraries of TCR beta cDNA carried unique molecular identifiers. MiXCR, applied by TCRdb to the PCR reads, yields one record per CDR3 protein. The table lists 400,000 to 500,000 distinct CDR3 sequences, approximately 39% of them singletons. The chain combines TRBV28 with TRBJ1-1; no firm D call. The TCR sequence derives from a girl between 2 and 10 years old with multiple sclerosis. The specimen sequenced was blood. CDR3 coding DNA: TGTGCCAGCAGTTTTTCGTGGACTGAAGCTTTCTTT. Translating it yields CASSFSWTEAFF.